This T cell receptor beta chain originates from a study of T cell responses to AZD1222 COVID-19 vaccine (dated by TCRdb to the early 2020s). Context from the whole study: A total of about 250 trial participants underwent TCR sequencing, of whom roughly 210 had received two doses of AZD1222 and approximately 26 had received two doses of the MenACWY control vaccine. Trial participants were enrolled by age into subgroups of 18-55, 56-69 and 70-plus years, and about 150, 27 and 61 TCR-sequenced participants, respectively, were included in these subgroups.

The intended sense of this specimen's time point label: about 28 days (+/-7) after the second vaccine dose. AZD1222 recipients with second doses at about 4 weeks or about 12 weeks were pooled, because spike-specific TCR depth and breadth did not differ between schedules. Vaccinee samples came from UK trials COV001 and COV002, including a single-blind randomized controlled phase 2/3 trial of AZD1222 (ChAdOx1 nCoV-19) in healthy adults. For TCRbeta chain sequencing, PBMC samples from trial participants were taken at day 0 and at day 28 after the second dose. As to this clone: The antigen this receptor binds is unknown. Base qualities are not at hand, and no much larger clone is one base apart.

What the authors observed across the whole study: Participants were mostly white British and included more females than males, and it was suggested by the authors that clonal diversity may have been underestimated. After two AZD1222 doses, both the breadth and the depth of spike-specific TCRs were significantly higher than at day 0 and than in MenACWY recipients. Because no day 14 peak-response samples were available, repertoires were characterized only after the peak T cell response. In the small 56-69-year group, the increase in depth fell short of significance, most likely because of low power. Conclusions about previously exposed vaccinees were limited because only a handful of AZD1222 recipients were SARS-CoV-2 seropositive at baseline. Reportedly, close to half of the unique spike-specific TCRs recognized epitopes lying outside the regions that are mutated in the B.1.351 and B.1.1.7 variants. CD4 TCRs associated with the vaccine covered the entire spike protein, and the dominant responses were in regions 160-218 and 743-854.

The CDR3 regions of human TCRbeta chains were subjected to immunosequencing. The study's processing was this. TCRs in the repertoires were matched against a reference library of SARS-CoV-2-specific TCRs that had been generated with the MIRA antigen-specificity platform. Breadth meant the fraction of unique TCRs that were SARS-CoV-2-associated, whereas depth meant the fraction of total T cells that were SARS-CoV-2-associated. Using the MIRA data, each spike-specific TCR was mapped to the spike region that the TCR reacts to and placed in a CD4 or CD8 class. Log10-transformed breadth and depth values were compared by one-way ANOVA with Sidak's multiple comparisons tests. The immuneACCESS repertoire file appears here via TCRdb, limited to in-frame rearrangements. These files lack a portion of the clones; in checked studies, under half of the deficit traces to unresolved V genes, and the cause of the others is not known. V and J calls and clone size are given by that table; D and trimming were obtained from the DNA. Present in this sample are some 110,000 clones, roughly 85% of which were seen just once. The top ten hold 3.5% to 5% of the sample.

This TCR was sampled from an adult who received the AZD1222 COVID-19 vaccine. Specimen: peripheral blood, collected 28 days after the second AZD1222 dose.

The CDR3 has the sequence CASSLIIGYTYEQYF. The DNA sequence is TGCGCCAGCAGCCTAATCATAGGTTATACCTACGAGCAGTACTTC. The chain employs TRBV5-1 and TRBJ2-7, with the D gene too uncertain to name. Based on the germline V gene, the CDR1 and CDR2 sequences are SGHRS and YFSETQ. The CDR3, from cysteine to phenylalanine, totals 15 residues. Only CDR3 DNA remains: 45 bases, in frame from the first base. V and J are truncated by 4 bases and 2 bases respectively, leaving an intervening sequence of 16 bases. The full variable domain, with segments outside the CDR3 supplied by the reference TRBV5-1 and TRBJ2-7 proteins, appears as KAGVTQTPRYLIKTRGQQVTLSCSPISGHRSVSWYQQTPGQGLQFLFEYFSETQRNKGNFPGRFSGRQFSNSRSEMNVSTLELGDSALYLCASSLIIGYTYEQYFGPGTRLTVT.